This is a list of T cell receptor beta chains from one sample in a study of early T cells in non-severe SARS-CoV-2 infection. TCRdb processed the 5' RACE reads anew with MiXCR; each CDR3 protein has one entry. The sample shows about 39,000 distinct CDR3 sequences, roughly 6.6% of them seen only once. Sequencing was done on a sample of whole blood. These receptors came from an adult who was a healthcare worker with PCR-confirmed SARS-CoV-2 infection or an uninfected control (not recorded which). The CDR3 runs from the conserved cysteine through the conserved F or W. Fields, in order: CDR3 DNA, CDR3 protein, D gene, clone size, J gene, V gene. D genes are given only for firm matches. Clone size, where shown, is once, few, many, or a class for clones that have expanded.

DNA: TGCAGTGCGCATACAGGGGGCAATCAGCCCCAGCATTTT
CDR3: CSAHTGGNQPQHF
D: TRBD1
size: many
J: TRBJ1-5
V: TRBV20-1

DNA: TGTGCCACGAGGAGCACTGAAGCTTTCTTT
CDR3: CATRSTEAFF
D: NA
size: NA
J: TRBJ1-1
V: TRBV10-3

DNA: TGCAGCGTTGTACGGACAGGGGAGCAGTACTTC
CDR3: CSVVRTGEQYF
D: TRBD1
size: many
J: TRBJ2-7
V: TRBV29-1

DNA: TGTGCCAGCAGTGAAGCCTCAGGGACAGTCTATGGCTACACCTTC
CDR3: CASSEASGTVYGYTF
D: TRBD1
size: few
J: TRBJ1-2
V: TRBV2

DNA: TGTGCCAGCAGCTTAGCGTCAGGGTCCAATGAGCAGTTCTTC
CDR3: CASSLASGSNEQFF
D: NA
size: NA
J: TRBJ2-1
V: TRBV7-9

DNA: TGTGCCAGCAGTTACGACCCACGCGGTTCACCCCTCCACTTT
CDR3: CASSYDPRGSPLHF
D: NA
size: few
J: TRBJ1-6
V: TRBV12-3/TRBV12-4

DNA: TGCAGTGCTAGAGCCGGGACGGATAATTCACCCCTCCACTTT
CDR3: CSARAGTDNSPLHF
D: NA
size: NA
J: TRBJ1-6
V: TRBV20-1

DNA: TGTGCCAGCAGCTTAGGGACGGGGGGTTTCCCCGGGGAGCTGTTTTTT
CDR3: CASSLGTGGFPGELFF
D: TRBD2
size: many
J: TRBJ2-2
V: TRBV7-8

DNA: TGTGCCAGCAGCCAGAAGGAGGCGGCGGAGACCCAGTACTTC
CDR3: CASSQKEAAETQYF
D: NA
size: few
J: TRBJ2-5
V: TRBV7-9

DNA: TGTGCCAGCAGCTTGGCCGGGACAGGGAACGGCTACACCTTC
CDR3: CASSLAGTGNGYTF
D: TRBD1
size: many
J: TRBJ1-2
V: TRBV7-8

DNA: TGCAGCGTTGCGGGGGGTAGATGGGACACTGAAGCTTTCTTT
CDR3: CSVAGGRWDTEAFF
D: NA
size: NA
J: TRBJ1-1
V: TRBV29-1